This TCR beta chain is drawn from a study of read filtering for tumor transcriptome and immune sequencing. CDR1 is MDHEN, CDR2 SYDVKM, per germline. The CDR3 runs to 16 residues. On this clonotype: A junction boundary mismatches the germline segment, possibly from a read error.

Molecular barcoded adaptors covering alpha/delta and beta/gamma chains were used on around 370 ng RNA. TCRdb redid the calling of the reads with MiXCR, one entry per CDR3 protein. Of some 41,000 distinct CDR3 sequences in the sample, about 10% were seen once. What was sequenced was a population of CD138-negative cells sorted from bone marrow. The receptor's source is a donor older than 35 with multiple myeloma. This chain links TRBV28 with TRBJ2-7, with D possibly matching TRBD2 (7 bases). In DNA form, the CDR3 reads TGTGCCAGCAGTATATGGGGCGGGGGCGGAGTCCACGGGCAGTACTTC. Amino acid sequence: CASSIWGGGGVHGQYF.